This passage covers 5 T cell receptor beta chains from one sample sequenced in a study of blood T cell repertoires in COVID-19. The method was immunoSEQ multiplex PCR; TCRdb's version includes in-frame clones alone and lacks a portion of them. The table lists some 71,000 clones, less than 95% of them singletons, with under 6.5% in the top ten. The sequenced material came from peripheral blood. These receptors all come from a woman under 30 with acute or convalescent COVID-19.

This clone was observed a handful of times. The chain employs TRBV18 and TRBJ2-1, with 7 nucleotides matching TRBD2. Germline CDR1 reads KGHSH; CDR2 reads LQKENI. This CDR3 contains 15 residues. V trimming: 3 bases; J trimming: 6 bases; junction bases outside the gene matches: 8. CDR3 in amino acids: CASSPSLGGGNEQFF. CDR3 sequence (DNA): TGTGCCAGCTCACCCAGTTTAGGCGGGGGCAATGAGCAGTTCTTC.

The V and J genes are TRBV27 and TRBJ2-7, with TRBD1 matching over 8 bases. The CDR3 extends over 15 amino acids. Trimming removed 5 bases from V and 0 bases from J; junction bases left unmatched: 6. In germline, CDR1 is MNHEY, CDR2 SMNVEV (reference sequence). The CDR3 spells CASSPQDRGSYEQYF. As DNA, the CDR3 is TGTGCCAGCAGTCCCCAAGACAGGGGCTCCTACGAGCAGTACTTC.

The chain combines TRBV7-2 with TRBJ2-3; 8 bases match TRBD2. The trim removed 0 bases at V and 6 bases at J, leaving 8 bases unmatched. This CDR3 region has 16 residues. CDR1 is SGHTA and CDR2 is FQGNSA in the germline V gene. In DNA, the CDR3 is TGTGCCAGCAGCTTAGCGGGGCTAGCGGGCGGGGATACGCAGTATTTT. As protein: CASSLAGLAGGDTQYF. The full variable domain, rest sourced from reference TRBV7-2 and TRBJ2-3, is GAGVSQSPSNKVTEKGKDVELRCDPISGHTALYWYRQSLGQGLEFLIYFQGNSAPDKSGLPSDRFSAERTGGSVSTLTIQRTQQEDSAVYLCASSLAGLAGGDTQYFGPGTRLTVL.

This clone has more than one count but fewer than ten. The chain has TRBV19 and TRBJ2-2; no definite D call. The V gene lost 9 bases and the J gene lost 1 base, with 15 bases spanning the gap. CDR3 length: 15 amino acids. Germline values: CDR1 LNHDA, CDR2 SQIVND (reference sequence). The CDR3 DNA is TGTGCCAGCGCCCGAAGGCCAGGGAACACCGGGGAGCTGTTTTTT. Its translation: CASARRPGNTGELFF.

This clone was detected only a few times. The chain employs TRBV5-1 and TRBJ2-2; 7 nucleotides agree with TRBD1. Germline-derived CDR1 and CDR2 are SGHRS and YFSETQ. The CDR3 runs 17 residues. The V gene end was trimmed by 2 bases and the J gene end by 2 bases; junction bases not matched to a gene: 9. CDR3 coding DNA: TGCGCCAGCAGCTTAGGGCACCGGGACAGTAACACCGGGGAGCTGTTTTTT. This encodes CASSLGHRDSNTGELFF.